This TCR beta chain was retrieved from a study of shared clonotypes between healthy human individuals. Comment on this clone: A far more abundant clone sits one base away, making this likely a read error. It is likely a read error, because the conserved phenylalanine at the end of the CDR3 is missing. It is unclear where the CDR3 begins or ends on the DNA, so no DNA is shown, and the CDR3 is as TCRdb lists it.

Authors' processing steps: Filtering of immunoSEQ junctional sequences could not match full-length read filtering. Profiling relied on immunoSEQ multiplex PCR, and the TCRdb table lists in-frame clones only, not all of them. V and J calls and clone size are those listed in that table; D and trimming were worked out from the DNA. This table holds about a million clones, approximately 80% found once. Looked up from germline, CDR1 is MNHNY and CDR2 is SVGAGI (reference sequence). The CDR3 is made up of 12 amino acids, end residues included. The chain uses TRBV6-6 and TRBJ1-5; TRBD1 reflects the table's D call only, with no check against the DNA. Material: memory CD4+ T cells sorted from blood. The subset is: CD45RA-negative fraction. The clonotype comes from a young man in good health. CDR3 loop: CASKEGQGGAGY.